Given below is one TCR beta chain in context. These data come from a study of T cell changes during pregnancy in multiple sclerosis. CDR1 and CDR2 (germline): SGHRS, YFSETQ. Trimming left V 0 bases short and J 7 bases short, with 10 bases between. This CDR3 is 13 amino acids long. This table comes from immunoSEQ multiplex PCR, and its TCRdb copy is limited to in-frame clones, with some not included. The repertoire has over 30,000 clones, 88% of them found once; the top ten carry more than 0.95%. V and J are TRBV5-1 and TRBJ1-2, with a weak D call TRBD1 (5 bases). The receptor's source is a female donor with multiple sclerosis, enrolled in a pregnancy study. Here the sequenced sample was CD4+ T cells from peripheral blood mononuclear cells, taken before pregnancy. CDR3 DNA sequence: TGCGCCAGCAGCTTGGAACAGGTTGGTGGCTACACCTTC. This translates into CASSLEQVGGYTF.